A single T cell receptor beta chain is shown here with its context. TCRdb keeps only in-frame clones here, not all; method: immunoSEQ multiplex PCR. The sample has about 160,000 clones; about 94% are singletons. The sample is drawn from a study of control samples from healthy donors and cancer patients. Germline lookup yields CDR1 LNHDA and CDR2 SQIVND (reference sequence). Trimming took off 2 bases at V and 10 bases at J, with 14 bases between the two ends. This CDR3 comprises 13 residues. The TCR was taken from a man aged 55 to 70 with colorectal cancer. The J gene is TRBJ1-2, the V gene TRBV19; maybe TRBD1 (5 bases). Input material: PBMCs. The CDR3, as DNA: TGTGCCAGTAGTATAAAGGAGTCTGGGGCCTACACCTTC. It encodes CASSIKESGAYTF.